This T cell receptor (beta chain) stems from a study of memory CD4+ T cells and cytomegalovirus serostatus. Across the study: Healthy Belgian adult donors included several CMV-positive and about two dozen CMV-negative people.

As regards this clone: Its target is not known.

How the authors handled the data: After removing out-of-frame reads, under 2.5 million distinct TCRbeta sequences remained. The protocol was immunoSEQ multiplex PCR, while the TCRdb copy is restricted to in-frame clones and leaves out a portion. That table gives V, J and clone size, and the DNA gave D and trimming. The table shows about 38,000 clones, with 79% occurring only once. Study results and caveats: Suggested: most of the CMV-linked TCR signature lies in CD4+ memory cells. CD4+ memory repertoires contained about 40% of the 164 reported CMV TCRbeta sequences.

Per germline, CDR1 MNHNS and CDR2 SASEGT. This CDR3 is 14 amino acids long. The V end lost 6 bases, the J end lost 5 bases, and 17 bases lay between the germline ends. The sort gate was single viable CD3+CD4+CD8-CD45RO+ cells for memory CD4+ T cells. The rearrangement links TRBV6-1 to TRBJ2-7; possibly TRBD1 for D (6 bases). This TCR was sampled from an adult in good health and CMV-seropositive. The sequenced material came from memory CD4+ T cells from blood. Written as DNA, the CDR3 is TGTGCCAGCAGGAAGACCGGCAGGGGAGACGAGCAGTACTTC. This gives the protein CASRKTGRGDEQYF.